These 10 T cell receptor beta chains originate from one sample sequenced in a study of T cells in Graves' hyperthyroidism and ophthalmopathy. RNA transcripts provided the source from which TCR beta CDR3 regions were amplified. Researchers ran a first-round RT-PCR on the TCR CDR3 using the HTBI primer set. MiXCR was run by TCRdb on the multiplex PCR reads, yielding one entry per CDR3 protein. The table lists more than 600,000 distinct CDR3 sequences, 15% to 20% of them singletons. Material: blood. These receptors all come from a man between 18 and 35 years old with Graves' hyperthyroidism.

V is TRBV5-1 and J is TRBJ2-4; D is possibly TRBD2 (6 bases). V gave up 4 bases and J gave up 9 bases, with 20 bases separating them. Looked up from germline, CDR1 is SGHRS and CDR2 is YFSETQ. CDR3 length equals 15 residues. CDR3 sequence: CASSLAAGPGSIQYF. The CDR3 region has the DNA TGCGCCAGCAGCCTGGCGGCGGGACCGGGCAGCATTCAGTACTTC.

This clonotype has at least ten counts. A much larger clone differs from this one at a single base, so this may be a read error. CDR3 residues: CASRPQETQYF. The CDR3 DNA reads TGTGCCAGCAGGCCCCAAGAGACCCAGTACTTC. The chain combines TRBV2 with TRBJ2-5; no reliable D call. Trimming took 6 bases from V and 1 from J, leaving 3 bases between them. The V gene's germline CDR1 is SNHLY and CDR2 FYNNEI. This CDR3 comprises 11 residues.

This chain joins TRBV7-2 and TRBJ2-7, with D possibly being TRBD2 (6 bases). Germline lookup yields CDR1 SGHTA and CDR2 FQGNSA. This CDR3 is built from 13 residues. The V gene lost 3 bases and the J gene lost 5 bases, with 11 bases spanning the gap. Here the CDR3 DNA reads TGTGCCAGCAGCTTCAATGGGGGGAACGAGCAGTACTTC. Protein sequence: CASSFNGGNEQYF.

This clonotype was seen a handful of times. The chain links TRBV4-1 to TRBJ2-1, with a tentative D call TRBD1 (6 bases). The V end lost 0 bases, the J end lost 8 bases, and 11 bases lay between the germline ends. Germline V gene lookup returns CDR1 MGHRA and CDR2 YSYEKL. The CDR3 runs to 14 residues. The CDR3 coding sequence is TGCGCCAGCAGCCAAGATTTCAGGGGCGATGAGCAGTTCTTC. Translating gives CASSQDFRGDEQFF.

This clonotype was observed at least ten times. DNA of the CDR3: TGTGCCAGCAGTGGTGTCACCGGGGAGCTGTTTTTT. Translated: CASSGVTGELFF. The J gene is TRBJ2-2, the V gene TRBV2; D is unclear. V was pared by 4 bases and J by 4 bases, with 4 bases between. This CDR3 region has 12 residues. CDR1 is SNHLY, CDR2 FYNNEI, per germline.

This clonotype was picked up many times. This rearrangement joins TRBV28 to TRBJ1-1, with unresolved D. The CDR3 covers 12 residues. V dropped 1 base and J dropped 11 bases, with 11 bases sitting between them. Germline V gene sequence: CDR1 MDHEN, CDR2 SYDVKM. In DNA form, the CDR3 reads TGTGCCAGCAGTTTATACAAGGGTGAGGCTTTCTTT. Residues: CASSLYKGEAFF. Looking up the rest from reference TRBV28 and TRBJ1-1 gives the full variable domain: DVKVTQSSRYLVKRTGEKVFLECVQDMDHENMFWYRQDPGLGLRLIYFSYDVKMKEKGDIPEGYSVSREKKERFSLILESASTNQTSMYLCASSLYKGEAFFGQGTRLTVV.

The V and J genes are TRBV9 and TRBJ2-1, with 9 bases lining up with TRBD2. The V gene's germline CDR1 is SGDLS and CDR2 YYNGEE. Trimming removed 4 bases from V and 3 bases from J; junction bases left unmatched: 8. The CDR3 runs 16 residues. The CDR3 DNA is TGTGCCAGCAGCCCCAGGGGTAGCGGGAGCTACAATGAGCAGTTCTTC. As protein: CASSPRGSGSYNEQFF.

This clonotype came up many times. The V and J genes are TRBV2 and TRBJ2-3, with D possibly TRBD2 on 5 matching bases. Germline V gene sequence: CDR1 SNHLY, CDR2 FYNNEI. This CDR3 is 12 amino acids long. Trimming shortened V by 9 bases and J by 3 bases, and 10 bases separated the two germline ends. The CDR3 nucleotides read TGTGCCAGGGGAGCGGAGACAGATACGCAGTATTTT. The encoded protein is CARGAETDTQYF.

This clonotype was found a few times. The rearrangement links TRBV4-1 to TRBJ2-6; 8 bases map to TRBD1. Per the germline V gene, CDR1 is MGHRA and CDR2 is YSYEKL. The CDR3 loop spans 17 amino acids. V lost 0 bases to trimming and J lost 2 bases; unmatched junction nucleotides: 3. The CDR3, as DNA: TGCGCCAGCAGCCAAGAGAGCAGGGGGCCTGGGGCCAACGTCCTGACTTTC. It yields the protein CASSQESRGPGANVLTF.

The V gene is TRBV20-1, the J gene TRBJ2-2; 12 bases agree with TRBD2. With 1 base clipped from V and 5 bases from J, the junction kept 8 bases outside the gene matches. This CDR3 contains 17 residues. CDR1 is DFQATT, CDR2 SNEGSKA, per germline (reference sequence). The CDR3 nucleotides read TGCAGTGCTAGAGCCCCGACTAGCGGGAGACGAACCGGGGAGCTGTTTTTT. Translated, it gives CSARAPTSGRRTGELFF.